The present TCR beta chain was sequenced within a study of T-cell reconstitution after alpha-beta-depleted transplantation in children. During its preparation, the TCRbeta library received unique molecular identifiers. TCRdb analysed the PCR reads with MiXCR anew, one entry per CDR3 protein. Among under 300,000 distinct CDR3 sequences, approximately 9.7% were seen once, and the ten largest hold about 5.4%. The CDR3 runs 15 residues. Unmatched junction bases numbered 5, after V lost 4 bases and J lost 4 bases. CDR1 and CDR2 from the germline V gene are SGHRS and YFSETQ. This clonotype was detected ten times or more.

This receptor was obtained from a human donor who donated a stem cell graft to a child with SCID. The starting material was PBMCs from the stem cell graft donor, obtained from the stem cell graft. The V gene is TRBV5-1, the J gene TRBJ2-5; 12 bases are a match to TRBD1. The CDR3 region is CASSMGQGARETQYF. The CDR3 DNA follows: TGCGCCAGCAGCATGGGACAGGGGGCTCGAGAGACCCAGTACTTC.